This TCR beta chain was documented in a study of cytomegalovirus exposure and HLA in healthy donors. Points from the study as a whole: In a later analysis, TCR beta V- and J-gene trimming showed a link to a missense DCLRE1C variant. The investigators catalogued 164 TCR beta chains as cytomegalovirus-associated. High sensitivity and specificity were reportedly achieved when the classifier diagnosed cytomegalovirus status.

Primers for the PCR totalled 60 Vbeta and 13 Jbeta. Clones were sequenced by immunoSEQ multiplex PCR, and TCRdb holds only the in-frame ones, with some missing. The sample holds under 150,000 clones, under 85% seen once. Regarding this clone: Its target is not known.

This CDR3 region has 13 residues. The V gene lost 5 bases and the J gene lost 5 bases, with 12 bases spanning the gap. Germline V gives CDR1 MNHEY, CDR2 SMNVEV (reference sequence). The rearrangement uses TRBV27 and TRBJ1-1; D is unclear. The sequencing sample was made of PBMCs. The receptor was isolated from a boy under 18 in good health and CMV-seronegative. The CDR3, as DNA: TGTGCCAGCAGTAGAATAGCGGAGACTGAAGCTTTCTTT. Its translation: CASSRIAETEAFF.